Below are 23 T cell receptor beta chains sequenced from a single sample in a study of breast tumors, draining lymph nodes, adjacent tissues (dated by TCRdb to 2016 to 2017). Libraries were prepared through multiplex PCR. TCRdb records Illumina HiSeq 2000 as the sequencer. TCRdb redid the processing of the public reads, applying fastp at Q25 and MiXCR, and retained in-frame beta chains. A single entry per CDR3 protein holds the most common genes and DNA from its merged rows. In all, the sample holds some 150,000 distinct CDR3 sequences, and approximately 20% of those were seen once. Roughly 2.8% of the sample is in the top ten clones. Lymph node samples came from the axillary draining lymph nodes of breast cancer patients. Sequencing was performed on axillary lymph node tissue. The source of these receptors is a female donor with breast cancer. Some clones in this sample may be carry-over from other donors' samples.

Many counts were recorded for this clonotype. This chain uses TRBV9 with TRBJ2-5, with 15 bases lining up with TRBD2. CDR1 and CDR2 (germline): SGDLS, YYNGEE. The CDR3 totals 16 residues. V was clipped by 4 bases and J by 4 bases; unmatched bases: 5. The CDR3 DNA follows: TGTGCCAGCAGCTTCGGACTAGCGGGAGGGAGAGAGACCCAGTACTTC. Amino acid sequence: CASSFGLAGGRETQYF.

This clonotype was recorded at least ten times. The rearrangement links TRBV6-5 to TRBJ1-2, with TRBD1 identical over 7 bases. J gave up 8 bases and V 2 bases, and 5 bases lay outside the gene matches. The length of the CDR3 is 13 residues. The germline V gene has CDR1 MNHEY and CDR2 SVGAGI. The CDR3 reads CASSYGGGDGYTF. The CDR3 region has the DNA TGTGCCAGCAGTTACGGAGGGGGCGACGGCTACACCTTC.

This clonotype was detected ten times or more. For the CDR3, the DNA is TGTGCCATCAGTGGGGGGACAGCTAAGAACTATGGCTACACCTTC. Encoded protein: CAISGGTAKNYGYTF. This sequence joins TRBV10-3 and TRBJ1-2; TRBD1 aligns across 7 bases. The length of the CDR3 is 15 residues. Germline values: CDR1 ENHRY, CDR2 SYGVKD. J gave up 2 bases and V 4 bases, and 7 bases lay outside the gene matches.

This clonotype was picked up many times. V and J are TRBV12-3 or TRBV12-4 and TRBJ2-3; TRBD2 matches 13 bases. V lost 3 bases, J lost 4 bases, and 16 bases stayed unmatched. This CDR3 comprises 20 residues. The CDR3 protein is CASSFRGLAGDPKEADTQYF. As DNA, the CDR3 is TGTGCCAGCAGTTTTCGTGGACTAGCGGGAGATCCCAAGGAGGCAGATACGCAGTATTTT.

Concerning this clonotype: A much larger clone is a single base away; this may be a read error. In nucleotides, the CDR3 is TGTGCCAGCAGCGTAGACCACGAACAGTCATCTGGCTGCACCTTC. This translates into CASSVDHEQSSGCTF. The genes are TRBV9 and TRBJ1-2, with D uncertain. The CDR3 is 15 amino acids. CDR1 and CDR2 (germline): SGDLS, YYNGEE.

This clonotype was seen ten or more times. The chain employs TRBV27 and TRBJ1-2; D is perhaps TRBD1 (5 bases). From germline, CDR1 is MNHEY and CDR2 SMNVEV (reference sequence). CDR3 length: 13 amino acids. V shed 2 bases and J shed 5 bases, with 9 bases lying between them. The CDR3 is CASSLRQGYGYTF. The CDR3 coding sequence is TGTGCCAGCAGTTTAAGGCAGGGTTATGGCTACACCTTC.

Many counts were recorded for this clonotype. V and J are TRBV6-1 and TRBJ1-5; D is ambiguous. The CDR3 spans 15 residues. Trimming removed 4 bases from V and 0 bases from J, with 10 bases in between. Germline CDR1 is MNHNS and CDR2 is SASEGT. The CDR3 loop is CASSVQDLSNQPQHF. In DNA form, the CDR3 reads TGTGCCAGCAGTGTCCAGGACCTTAGCAATCAGCCCCAGCATTTT.

For this clonotype: A much larger clone lies a single base off, so this may be a read error. The chain combines TRBV11-2 with TRBJ2-2, with 7 nucleotides matching TRBD1. Germline CDR1 SGHAT, CDR2 FQNNGV. The CDR3 spans 14 residues. Written as DNA, the CDR3 is TGTGCCGGCAGCTTAGACAGGGTTTCCGGGGAGCTGTTTTTT. This gives the protein CAGSLDRVSGELFF.

This clonotype was recorded at least ten times. The chain is built from TRBV4-1 and TRBJ2-1, with D perhaps TRBD1 (6 bases). The germline CDR1 and CDR2 sequences are MGHRA and YSYEKL. The CDR3 spans 13 residues. Between the trimmed V and J ends, which lost 3 bases and 8 bases, there was a span of 11 bases. The CDR3 here is CASSHPKGDEQFF. The DNA of the CDR3 is TGCGCCAGCAGCCACCCCAAGGGGGATGAGCAGTTCTTC.

Note on this clonotype: A much larger clone sits a single nucleotide away, making a read error possible. J is TRBJ2-5 and V is TRBV3-1; TRBD1 matches at 10 bases. This CDR3 spans 16 amino acids. CDR1 is LGHDT and CDR2 is YNNKEL in the germline V gene (reference sequence). With 4 bases clipped from V and 1 base from J, the junction kept 6 bases outside the gene matches. The CDR3, as DNA: TGTGCCAGCAGCCCATGGACAGGGGGTAGCCAAGAGACCCAGTACTTC. It specifies CASSPWTGGSQETQYF.

As to this clonotype: This may come from a read error, since a much larger clone is one base off. This chain connects TRBV6-2 or TRBV6-3 to TRBJ1-2, with a possible D match to TRBD1 (5 bases). V was pared by 0 bases and J by 0 bases, with 8 bases between. Germline V gene data show CDR1 as MNHEY and CDR2 as SVGEGT. The CDR3 length is 15 residues. This chain's CDR3 is CASSYSRTPNYGYTF. Here the CDR3 DNA reads TGTGCCAGCAGTTACTCCAGGACACCTAACTATGGCTACACCTTC.

This clonotype was seen at least ten times. This chain links TRBV20-1 with TRBJ2-1; possible D gene TRBD2, 5 bases. The CDR3 spans 11 residues. The germline V and J ends were trimmed by 7 bases and 6 bases, with 10 bases remaining between them. In germline, CDR1 is DFQATT, CDR2 SNEGSKA (reference sequence). The CDR3 DNA sequence: TGCAGTGTGGGGAGCCTCAATGAGCAGTTCTTC. Its protein product is CSVGSLNEQFF.

Concerning this clonotype itself: At one boundary the junction diverges from the germline segment, which might be a read error. The CDR3 nucleotides read TGTGCTAGCAACTTAGTTGGTAGCGGGAGTAGCAATGAGCAGTTCTTC. Its protein is CASNLVGSGSSNEQFF. The chain has TRBV11-2 and TRBJ2-1; the match to TRBD2 covers 9 bases. This CDR3 has 16 amino acids. CDR1 is SGHAT and CDR2 is FQNNGV in the germline V gene.

As concerns this clonotype: A much more abundant neighbour one base away suggests this may be a read error. The chain carries TRBV15 and TRBJ2-5; weak D call: TRBD2 (6 bases). CDR1 LNHNV and CDR2 YYDKDF come from the germline V gene (reference sequence). This CDR3 region has 15 residues. Between the trimmed V and J ends, which lost 5 bases and 4 bases, there was a span of 17 bases. The CDR3 DNA reads as TGTGCCACCAGCGGAGGATCTAGCGCACGAGAGACCCAGTACTTC. Translating gives CATSGGSSARETQYF.

This clonotype showed up many times. The rearrangement uses TRBV7-8 and TRBJ1-5, with D maybe TRBD1 (6 bases). V was cut by 3 bases and J by 3 bases, with 9 bases left in between. Germline CDR1 SGHVS, CDR2 FQNEAQ. CDR3 size: 14 residues. As DNA, the CDR3 is TGTGCCAGCAGCTTTGGGGGCCACAATCAGCCCCAGCATTTT. Its translation is CASSFGGHNQPQHF.

To note about this clonotype: One base away lies a much larger clone, so this may be a sequencing read error. The chain is built from TRBV5-1 and TRBJ1-3; no firm D call. Germline lookup yields CDR1 SGHRS and CDR2 YFSETQ. This CDR3 has 15 residues. V lost 4 bases, J lost 0 bases, and 11 bases lay in between. CDR3 nucleotide sequence: TGCGCCAGCAGCACCACCTGGGGCTCTGGAAACACCATATATTTT. Translation gives CASSTTWGSGNTIYF.

This clonotype was picked up many times. This chain links TRBV20-1 with TRBJ1-6, with 9 bases lining up with TRBD1. After removal of 2 bases from V and 8 bases from J, the junction contained 10 bases not matched to a gene. There are 16 residues in the CDR3. CDR1 is DFQATT and CDR2 is SNEGSKA in the germline V gene (reference sequence). This CDR3 is CSARSGTTGGDSPLHF. DNA for the CDR3: TGCAGTGCTAGATCCGGCACGACAGGGGGAGATTCACCCCTCCACTTT.

This rearrangement joins TRBV5-5 to TRBJ2-7; D is tentatively TRBD1 or TRBD2 (5 bases each). The CDR3 runs 14 residues. Germline assignment: CDR1 SGHKS and CDR2 YYEKEE (reference sequence). Trimming cost V 4 bases and J 2 bases, with 13 bases left between them. The chain's CDR3 is CASSQQEAAYEQYF. The CDR3 DNA reads as TGTGCCAGCAGCCAACAGGAGGCAGCCTACGAGCAGTACTTC.

This clonotype was counted a few times. This could be a read error, since a much larger clone is one nucleotide away. V usage is TRBV5-1 and J usage is TRBJ2-1, with D perhaps matching TRBD2 (5 bases). This CDR3 is 14 amino acids long. Germline loops: CDR1 SGHRS, CDR2 YFSETQ. CDR3 coding DNA: TGCGCCAGCAGCTTGGCTTGGGGAGAGGATGAGCAGCTCTTC. It translates to CASSLAWGEDEQLF.

Comment on this clonotype: A much more abundant neighbour one base away suggests this may be a read error. The chain links TRBV12-5 to TRBJ2-7, with 7 bases lining up with TRBD2. CDR1 and CDR2 (germline): LGHNT, FRNRAP. The V gene end was trimmed by 3 bases and the J gene end by 6 bases; junction bases not matched to a gene: 5. The CDR3 contains 13 residues. The CDR3 nucleotides are TGTGCTAGTGGTTTAGGGACTACCTTCGAGCAGTACTTC. Translation: CASGLGTTFEQYF.

This clonotype was seen many times. This sequence joins TRBV20-1 and TRBJ2-1; D ambiguous. CDR1 and CDR2 from the germline V gene are DFQATT and SNEGSKA (reference sequence). CDR3 length: 11 residues. V was clipped by 5 bases and J by 4 bases, with 6 bases between them. CDR3 sequence: CSALQYNEQFF. The DNA for the CDR3 is TGCAGTGCTCTCCAATACAATGAGCAGTTCTTC.

This clonotype was detected ten times or more. The CDR3 DNA reads TGTGCCAGTATGGTGGGACGGGGCGGGGAGCTGTTTTTT. The encoded protein is CASMVGRGGELFF. This chain links TRBV19 with TRBJ2-2; D may correspond to TRBD1 or TRBD2 (5 bases each). Trimming left V 7 bases short and J 7 bases short, with 13 bases between. CDR3 length: 13 residues. From germline, CDR1 is LNHDA and CDR2 SQIVND (reference sequence).

This clonotype was found many times. The chain joins TRBV15 to TRBJ1-2; no clear D gene. Germline values: CDR1 LNHNV, CDR2 YYDKDF (reference sequence). CDR3 length: 14 amino acids. Trimming left V 0 bases short and J 4 bases short, with 9 bases between. CDR3 protein: CATSRDLTLYGYTF. The CDR3 bases are TGTGCCACCAGCAGAGATTTGACACTCTATGGCTACACCTTC.